This T cell receptor (beta chain) derives from a study of T cells after yellow fever vaccination. Generation of TCR cDNA used 5'RACE template switching (which added a universal primer site and UMIs). TCRdb ran MiXCR on the 5' RACE reads and lists one entry per CDR3 protein. The sample contains about 26,000 distinct CDR3 sequences, 4.5% of which appear only once. Trimming pared 3 bases from V and 8 bases from J, leaving 11 bases between. The CDR3 covers 13 residues. The table lists this clonotype with many counts. Study-level points and caveats: Few clonotypes appeared in both CD4 and CD8 compartments. In post-booster samples, most primary-vaccination clones reappeared (just under 98% CD4, 70% to 90% CD8).

The sample was PBMCs, either bulk or a sorted T-cell subset (CD4+, CD8+, memory, or dextramer-sorted; not recorded which), taken on the day of the yellow fever booster vaccination. The sequence was obtained from a man aged 18-30 years who received the YFV17D yellow fever vaccine. V and J are TRBV12-3 or TRBV12-4 and TRBJ1-3; no firm D call. The DNA of the CDR3 is TGTGCCAGCAGTTTTACTACTGCCTACACCATATATTTT. This sequence encodes CASSFTTAYTIYF.